The 27 T cell receptor beta chains below come from one sample, sequenced in a study of brain T cells in children with intractable seizures. Method: immunoSEQ multiplex PCR; TCRdb's copy keeps in-frame clones and lacks some. The table shows about 110,000 clones, with approximately 94% occurring only once. The source was peripheral blood, collected at surgery. Receptor source: a boy under two years old with hemimegalencephaly and intractable seizures.

The chain combines TRBV7-9 with TRBJ2-7, with 9 bases fitting TRBD2. Germline lookup yields CDR1 SEHNR and CDR2 FQNEAQ (reference sequence). Trimming took 4 bases from V and 3 from J; bases not matched to a gene: 7. The CDR3 length is 15 residues. CDR3 sequence reads: CASSYPGLASYEQYF. The CDR3 coding sequence is TGTGCCAGCAGCTATCCGGGACTAGCAAGCTACGAGCAGTACTTC.

The V call is TRBV20-1, the J call TRBJ2-1; D call uncertain. Germline V gene lookup returns CDR1 DFQATT and CDR2 SNEGSKA (reference sequence). With 6 bases removed from V and 9 bases from J, the gap between germline ends came to 9 bases. The CDR3 contains 10 residues. As DNA, the CDR3 is TGCAGTGCCCCATTTGCTGAGCAGTTCTTC. Protein product: CSAPFAEQFF.

The count of this clone is one. The V and J genes are TRBV7-2 and TRBJ2-5; TRBD1 is a possible D gene (6 bases). Trimming removed 4 bases at V and 4 bases at J, with 13 bases between. Germline-derived CDR1 and CDR2 are SGHTA and FQGNSA. The CDR3 totals 14 residues. CDR3 region: CASSSGVPRETQYF. In nucleotides, the CDR3 is TGTGCCAGCAGCTCAGGGGTGCCCCGAGAGACCCAGTACTTC.

The V call is TRBV28, the J call TRBJ1-2; TRBD1 matches 7 bases. There are 15 residues in the CDR3. CDR1 MDHEN and CDR2 SYDVKM come from the germline V gene. Trimming took 6 bases from V and 5 from J; bases not matched to a gene: 12. CDR3 residues: CASSQAGTDWYGYTF. The CDR3 coding sequence is TGTGCCAGCAGCCAAGCCGGGACAGATTGGTATGGCTACACCTTC.

This clone has a single count. The chain couples TRBV7-2 to TRBJ1-5; 8 bases line up with TRBD1. The CDR3 is made up of 15 amino acids. With 5 bases clipped from V and 9 bases from J, the junction kept 12 bases outside the gene matches. Germline CDR1 SGHTA, CDR2 FQGNSA. CDR3 nucleotide sequence: TGTGCCAGCAGCCCCGACAGGGGAGCCAGGGGGCCCCAGCATTTT. This translates into CASSPDRGARGPQHF.

This rearrangement joins TRBV28 to TRBJ2-4; 9 bases are shared with TRBD2. This CDR3 has 19 amino acids. With V trimmed by 6 bases and J by 5 bases, 20 bases remained unmatched. The germline V gene has CDR1 MDHEN and CDR2 SYDVKM. The CDR3 DNA reads as TGTGCCAGCAGCCTTAAGATGCTAGCGGGATCTTCGGGCCAAAACATTCAGTACTTC. This sequence encodes CASSLKMLAGSSGQNIQYF.

The chain uses TRBV6-5 and TRBJ2-1; TRBD1 matches at 8 bases. The CDR3 has 14 residues. The V gene end was trimmed by 7 bases and the J gene end by 8 bases; junction bases not matched to a gene: 10. The germline V gene encodes CDR1 MNHEY and CDR2 SVGAGI. The CDR3 here is CASTRTGRIDEQFF. The DNA for the CDR3 is TGTGCCAGCACCCGGACAGGGAGGATTGATGAGCAGTTCTTC.

The rearrangement joins TRBV5-6 to TRBJ1-3; D unclear. V lost 1 base to trimming and J lost 2 bases, with 13 bases between them. The CDR3 totals 16 residues. Germline CDR1 and CDR2: SGHDT and YYEEEE. The CDR3: CASSLPFGDTGNTIYF. Here the CDR3 DNA reads TGTGCCAGCAGCTTGCCTTTCGGTGATACTGGAAACACCATATATTTT.

The chain employs TRBV15 and TRBJ2-1; D gene unclear. The germline V gene has CDR1 LNHNV and CDR2 YYDKDF (reference sequence). The ends were cut back, 5 bases at V and 8 bases at J, with 7 bases in the middle. This CDR3 has 11 amino acids. DNA for the CDR3: TGTGCCACCAGCCGGAATCATGAGCAGTTCTTC. Its translation: CATSRNHEQFF. The complete variable domain, with remaining parts taken from reference TRBV15 and TRBJ2-1, reads DAMVIQNPRYQVTQFGKPVTLSCSQTLNHNVMYWYQQKSSQAPKLLFHYYDKDFNNEADTPDNFQSRRPNTSFCFLDIRSPGLGDTAMYLCATSRNHEQFFGPGTRLTVL.

This sequence joins TRBV5-1 and TRBJ2-1; TRBD1 or TRBD2 may be the D gene (5 bases each). CDR3 size: 17 residues. The V end was cut by 6 bases, the J end by 1 base, with 20 bases between. CDR1 is SGHRS and CDR2 is YFSETQ in the germline V gene. The CDR3 DNA follows: TGCGCCAGCACCCTGGGGGTTTGGCGGACTTCCTACAATGAGCAGTTCTTC. Its translation: CASTLGVWRTSYNEQFF.

CDR3 nucleotides: TGTGCCAGCAGCTTAGTGGCGGGAAGGTCCTACAATGAGCAGTTCTTC. It encodes CASSLVAGRSYNEQFF. The V call is TRBV13, the J call TRBJ2-1; weak D call: TRBD2 (6 bases). V lost 1 base and J 1 base, leaving 11 bases between the germline ends. Germline lookup yields CDR1 PRHDT and CDR2 FYEKMQ (reference sequence). CDR3 length equals 16 residues.

This CDR3 reads CASSSIFQGAQETQYF. CDR3 bases: TGTGCCAGCAGCTCAATATTTCAGGGGGCCCAAGAGACCCAGTACTTC. This chain joins TRBV7-8 and TRBJ2-5, with 8 bases that match TRBD1. Germline V lookup: CDR1 SGHVS, CDR2 FQNEAQ. The CDR3 spans 16 residues. The V gene end was trimmed by 4 bases and the J gene end by 1 base; junction bases not matched to a gene: 8. Using reference TRBV7-8 and TRBJ2-5 for the parts outside the CDR3, the full variable domain is GAGVSQSPRYKVAKRGQDVALRCDPISGHVSLFWYQQALGQGPEFLTYFQNEAQLDKSGLPSDRFFAERPEGSVSTLKIQRTQQEDSAVYLCASSSIFQGAQETQYFGPGTRLLVL.

The chain recombines TRBV6-5 with TRBJ1-6; D is ambiguous. V was cut by 2 bases and J by 7 bases, with 9 bases left in between. This CDR3 comprises 14 residues. Per the germline V gene, CDR1 is MNHEY and CDR2 is SVGAGI. CDR3 nucleotides: TGTGCCAGCAGTTACACCCAGGACAATTCACCCCTCCACTTT. Translated, it gives CASSYTQDNSPLHF.

The chain employs TRBV3-1 (or the pseudogene TRBV3-2) and TRBJ2-2; D unclear. Germline-derived CDR1 and CDR2 are LGHDT and YNNKEL (reference sequence). There are 12 residues in the CDR3. The V and J ends lost 0 bases and 7 bases respectively, with 3 bases between them. The CDR3 DNA reads TGTGCCAGCAGCCAAGAAGTCGGGGAGCTGTTTTTT. Protein: CASSQEVGELFF.

The chain recombines TRBV27 with TRBJ1-1; D unclear. V shed 6 bases and J shed 6 bases, with 14 bases lying between them. The CDR3 length is 13 residues. The germline gives CDR1 MNHEY, CDR2 SMNVEV (reference sequence). CDR3 coding DNA: TGTGCCAGCAGGTCCGGGTCAAACGCTGAAGCTTTCTTT. Amino acids: CASRSGSNAEAFF.

The chain uses TRBV7-8 and TRBJ2-7; 9 positions agree with TRBD2. CDR1 SGHVS and CDR2 FQNEAQ come from the germline V gene. This CDR3 has 15 residues. J gave up 3 bases and V 4 bases, and 7 bases lay outside the gene matches. The DNA of the CDR3 is TGTGCCAGCAGCTCCCCGACTAGCGGTTTCTACGAGCAGTACTTC. Protein sequence: CASSSPTSGFYEQYF.

The CDR3 loop is CASSVEAGGPYEQYF. In nucleotides, the CDR3 is TGTGCCAGCAGCGTAGAGGCAGGGGGGCCCTACGAGCAGTACTTC. The chain combines TRBV9 with TRBJ2-7, with D possibly being TRBD1 (7 bases). CDR3 length: 15 amino acids. Germline V lookup: CDR1 SGDLS, CDR2 YYNGEE. V lost 0 bases and J 2 bases, leaving 12 bases between the germline ends.

The sample holds one count of this clone. DNA for the CDR3: TGTGCCAGCAGCCCGCTAATGGCGGCGGCGCAGTATTTT. Translated: CASSPLMAAAQYF. The chain employs TRBV12-3 or TRBV12-4 and TRBJ2-3, with D hard to call. The V gene lost 6 bases and the J gene lost 10 bases, with 17 bases spanning the gap. The CDR3 totals 13 residues.

J is TRBJ1-2 and V is TRBV20-1, with D tentatively TRBD1 (6 bases). V was trimmed by 6 bases and J by 8 bases, leaving 10 bases between them. Germline assignment: CDR1 DFQATT and CDR2 SNEGSKA (reference sequence). The CDR3 is made up of 10 amino acids. CDR3 in DNA: TGCAGTGCCTACAGGGCCGGCTACACCTTC. Translation gives CSAYRAGYTF.

The genes are TRBV7-9 and TRBJ2-7; 8 bases map to TRBD2. Germline loops: CDR1 SEHNR, CDR2 FQNEAQ (reference sequence). This CDR3 has 19 residues. The J segment lost 2 bases and the V segment lost 4 bases, leaving 19 bases of the junction unmatched. This CDR3 reads CASSSHTGLSGRAAYEQYF. The CDR3 nucleotides are TGTGCCAGCAGCTCCCACACAGGGTTAAGCGGGAGAGCGGCCTACGAGCAGTACTTC.

The V call is TRBV19, the J call TRBJ2-5; 10 bases line up with TRBD1. Germline lookup yields CDR1 LNHDA and CDR2 SQIVND (reference sequence). The ends lost 4 bases at V and 5 bases at J; junction bases unmatched: 7. The CDR3 contains 15 residues. CDR3: CASSTGTGVRETQYF. For the CDR3, the DNA is TGTGCCAGTAGTACCGGGACAGGGGTCCGGGAGACCCAGTACTTC.

This rearrangement joins TRBV28 to TRBJ2-7, with 7 bases identical to TRBD2. This CDR3 region has 14 residues. CDR1 and CDR2 from the germline V gene are MDHEN and SYDVKM. After removal of 5 bases from V and 3 bases from J, the junction contained 7 bases not matched to a gene. CDR3 nucleotides: TGTGCCAGCAGTCCGAGCGGGACGCGCTACGAGCAGTACTTC. Translating it yields CASSPSGTRYEQYF.

The J gene is TRBJ1-6, the V gene TRBV21-1; the table calls TRBD1, which could not be checked here. TRBV21-1 is given as a pseudogene. This CDR3 has 17 residues. CDR3 coding DNA: TGTGCCAGCACCTGGACAGGCCAACACTCCTATAATTCACCCCTCCACTTT. Residues: CASTWTGQHSYNSPLHF.

This clone was found a few times. The J gene is TRBJ2-7, the V gene TRBV21-1. TRBV21-1 is a documented pseudogene. This CDR3 contains 14 residues. CDR3: CASSKSARNYEQYF. As DNA, the CDR3 is TGTGCCAGCAGCAAAAGCGCCAGGAACTACGAGCAGTACTTC.

This clone was counted once. The V gene is TRBV10-3, the J gene TRBJ1-3, with a possible D match to TRBD1 (5 bases). Trimming cost V 4 bases and J 1 base, with 14 bases left between them. From germline, CDR1 is ENHRY and CDR2 SYGVKD. This CDR3 has 16 amino acids. CDR3 protein: CAISGGPTESGNTIYF. CDR3 in DNA: TGTGCCATCAGTGGGGGCCCGACAGAGTCTGGAAACACCATATATTTT.

V and J are TRBV13 and TRBJ2-1; no clear D. The CDR3 consists of 14 residues. The V end lost 0 bases, the J end lost 7 bases, and 10 bases lay between the germline ends. Germline CDR1 PRHDT, CDR2 FYEKMQ (reference sequence). Here the CDR3 DNA reads TGTGCCAGCAGCTTAGGACTGCCGTATAATGAGCAGTTCTTC. This gives the protein CASSLGLPYNEQFF.

The rearrangement joins TRBV11-2 to TRBJ2-3, with TRBD2 matching 9 bases. There are 15 residues in the CDR3. The V gene's germline CDR1 is SGHAT and CDR2 FQNNGV. V lost 3 bases, J lost 1 base, and 2 bases stayed unmatched. CDR3 loop: CASSFVAGGTDTQYF. CDR3 in DNA: TGTGCCAGCAGCTTTGTAGCGGGAGGCACAGATACGCAGTATTTT. The full variable domain, in which reference TRBV11-2 and TRBJ2-3 provide the parts outside the CDR3, is EAGVAQSPRYKIIEKRQSVAFWCNPISGHATLYWYQQILGQGPKLLIQFQNNGVVDDSQLPKDRFSAERLKGVDSTLKIQPAKLEDSAVYLCASSFVAGGTDTQYFGPGTRLTVL.